The present entry profiles one T cell receptor beta chain with its context. What it binds is not known. Extraction and reverse transcription of RNA yielded cDNA as the sequencing template. Sequencing was performed with immunoSEQ multiplex PCR; in TCRdb, only in-frame clones are kept and a portion is missing. The data contain about 210,000 clones, roughly 40% of them singletons. Treatment given: oral pan-JAK inhibitor, 5-10 mg twice daily. Patients with alopecia areata provided lesional scalp punch biopsies as well as peripheral blood. The data stem from a study of CD8+ T cells in alopecia areata. Study summary: A regimen of oral tofacitinib, 5 to 10 mg twice daily, was given to treated patients. Findings and caveats of the study: Lesional scalp exceeded normal scalp in clonality, especially in alopecia totalis/universalis. The study found that many expanded lesional clones persisted in scalp and blood during tofacitinib.

This clonotype was obtained from a human donor with alopecia areata. The source material was CD4+ T cells sorted from blood, sampled between weeks 36 and 40, from a patient treated with tofacitinib.

In DNA form, the CDR3 reads TGCGCCAGCAGCCCGGAGTGGGATACGCAGTATTTT. Amino acids: CASSPEWDTQYF. This chain connects TRBV5-1 to TRBJ2-3; D is unclear. This CDR3 is 12 amino acids long. Trimming took 4 bases from V and 6 from J, leaving 9 bases between them. The germline V gene has CDR1 SGHRS and CDR2 YFSETQ.